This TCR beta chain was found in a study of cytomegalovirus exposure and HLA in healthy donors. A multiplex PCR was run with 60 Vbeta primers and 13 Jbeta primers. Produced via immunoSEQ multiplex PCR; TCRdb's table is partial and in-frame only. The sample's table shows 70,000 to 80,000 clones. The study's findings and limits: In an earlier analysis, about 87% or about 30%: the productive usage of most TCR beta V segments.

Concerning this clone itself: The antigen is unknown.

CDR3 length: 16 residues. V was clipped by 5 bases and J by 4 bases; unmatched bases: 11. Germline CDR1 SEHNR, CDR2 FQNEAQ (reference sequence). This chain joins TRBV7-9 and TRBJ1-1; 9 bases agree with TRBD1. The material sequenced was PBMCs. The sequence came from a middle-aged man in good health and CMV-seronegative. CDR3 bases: TGTGCCAGCAGCAGGACGGGACAGGGATGGACCACTGAAGCTTTCTTT. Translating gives CASSRTGQGWTTEAFF.